The 23 T cell receptor beta chains given below trace back to one sample, sequenced in a study of blood T cells in healthy people across ages. Sample-barcoded 5' priming and a J-beta primer mix drove a second PCR of roughly 6 to 12 cycles. TCRdb recomputed calls from the 5' RACE reads with MiXCR, one row per CDR3 protein. The sample lists hundreds of thousands of distinct CDR3 sequences; around 25% were seen once. These data were likewise used in another study, on T cells of mothers and their children.

Sample: blood. These receptor sequences come from a boy between 10 and 17 years old in good health.

J is TRBJ1-2 and V is TRBV7-2; TRBD1 matches 9 bases. This CDR3 has 17 residues. CDR1 and CDR2 from the germline V gene are SGHTA and FQGNSA. V lost 6 bases, J lost 6 bases, and 17 bases stayed unmatched. For the CDR3, the DNA is TGTGCCAGCAGTTCTCCGGGACAGGGCGTATATCTCGATGGCTACACCTTC. It translates to CASSSPGQGVYLDGYTF.

This clonotype appeared a few times. The chain recombines TRBV21-1 with TRBJ2-5; the table calls TRBD1, which could not be checked here. The J call may be wrong; the DNA end is better matched by TRBJ2-1. TRBV21-1 is a listed pseudogene. The CDR3 is 15 residues long. CDR3 in DNA: TGTGCCAGCAGCAAAGCCGGACAGAAAAACAATGAGCAGTTCTTC. Amino acid sequence: CASSKAGQKNNEQFF.

This clonotype showed up just once. CDR3 loop: CASSMAYGGGGEKLFF. The CDR3 DNA is TGTGCCAGTAGTATGGCGTATGGAGGGGGCGGTGAAAAACTGTTTTTT. The rearrangement links TRBV19 to TRBJ1-4; 7 bases fit TRBD1. This CDR3 region has 16 residues. V was pared by 3 bases and J by 7 bases, with 11 bases of the junction left unmatched. CDR1 is LNHDA and CDR2 is SQIVND in the germline V gene (reference sequence).

This clonotype was detected a few times. The CDR3 protein is CASSPQIVDETQYF. In nucleotides, the CDR3 is TGTGCCAGCAGCCCTCAAATCGTGGACGAGACCCAGTACTTC. This chain uses TRBV5-4 with TRBJ2-5; D remains ambiguous. The length of the CDR3 is 14 residues. The ends were cut back, 4 bases at V and 5 bases at J, with 15 bases in the middle. In germline, CDR1 is SGHNT, CDR2 YYREEE (reference sequence).

The chain has TRBV5-1 and TRBJ1-1; D not certain. The CDR3 sequence is 18 residues long. Germline V gene sequence: CDR1 SGHRS, CDR2 YFSETQ. The V end was cut by 2 bases, the J end by 2 bases, with 22 bases between. The CDR3 DNA reads TGCGCCAGCAGCTTAACACAGCAAATAGGGCGATATAACACTGAAGCTTTCTTT. Amino acids: CASSLTQQIGRYNTEAFF.

This clonotype was seen a handful of times. The chain combines TRBV7-9 with TRBJ1-4, with TRBD1 matching 11 bases. J lost 6 bases, V lost 5 bases, and 2 bases had no gene match. CDR3 length equals 14 residues. Germline CDR1 reads SEHNR; CDR2 reads FQNEAQ (reference sequence). The CDR3 DNA follows: TGTGCCAGCAGCACGGGACAGGGGGATGAAAAACTGTTTTTT. It translates to CASSTGQGDEKLFF.

The rearrangement joins TRBV5-1 to TRBJ1-1; perhaps TRBD1 as D (6 bases). The CDR3 totals 14 residues. Trimming pared 5 bases from V and 1 base from J, leaving 12 bases between. Germline-derived CDR1 and CDR2 are SGHRS and YFSETQ. CDR3 region: CASRSDRTNTEAFF. The CDR3, as DNA: TGCGCCAGCAGATCTGACAGGACGAACACTGAAGCTTTCTTT.

The chain recombines TRBV18 with TRBJ2-5; D not resolved. CDR3 length equals 15 residues. From germline, CDR1 is KGHSH and CDR2 LQKENI. Trimming removed 2 bases at V and 5 bases at J, with 15 bases between. The chain's CDR3 is CASSPANSDPETQYF. The CDR3 DNA sequence: TGTGCCAGCTCACCAGCGAACTCCGATCCGGAGACCCAGTACTTC.

V usage is TRBV5-6 and J usage is TRBJ2-3, with 7 positions matching TRBD2. The CDR3 is made up of 18 amino acids. Unmatched junction bases numbered 13, after V lost 3 bases and J lost 0 bases. Germline-derived CDR1 and CDR2 are SGHDT and YYEEEE. The DNA of the CDR3 is TGTGCCAGCAGCTATCGGATGGCTAGCGGATCGAGCACAGATACGCAGTATTTT. This gives the protein CASSYRMASGSSTDTQYF.

This sequence joins TRBV11-2 and TRBJ2-5, with 8 bases that match TRBD2. The CDR3 has 13 residues. The germline gives CDR1 SGHAT, CDR2 FQNNGV. Germline trimming cut 2 bases from V and 5 bases from J; bases unmatched to any gene: 1. The CDR3 DNA reads as TGTGCCAGCAGCTTAAGACTAGCGGAGACCCAGTACTTC. This codes for CASSLRLAETQYF.

In this sample, this clonotype turned up a few times. The rearrangement joins TRBV12-3 or TRBV12-4 to TRBJ1-5; D gene unclear. This CDR3 region has 14 residues. V was cut by 7 bases and J by 3 bases, with 13 bases left in between. The CDR3 sequence: CASTLNTPNQPQHF. The CDR3 DNA sequence: TGTGCCAGCACCCTTAATACCCCCAATCAGCCCCAGCATTTT.

The rearrangement joins TRBV21-1 to TRBJ1-6. TRBV21-1 is classified as a pseudogene. This CDR3 region has 12 residues. The CDR3 sequence is CASSKVGSPLHF. CDR3 in DNA: TGTGCCAGCAGCAAAGTAGGCTCACCCCTCCACTTT.

The chain uses TRBV7-8 and TRBJ1-1, with D hard to call. CDR3 length: 14 residues. Between the trimmed V and J ends, which lost 2 bases and 4 bases, there was a span of 11 bases. Germline loops: CDR1 SGHVS, CDR2 FQNEAQ. The CDR3 sequence: CASSLRSSGTEAFF. The CDR3 region has the DNA TGTGCCAGCAGCTTAAGGTCCTCGGGCACTGAAGCTTTCTTT. The full variable domain, with the rest looked up from reference TRBV7-8 and TRBJ1-1, is GAGVSQSPRYKVAKRGQDVALRCDPISGHVSLFWYQQALGQGPEFLTYFQNEAQLDKSGLPSDRFFAERPEGSVSTLKIQRTQQEDSAVYLCASSLRSSGTEAFFGQGTRLTVV.

The V gene is TRBV7-9, the J gene TRBJ2-1; D ambiguous. Trimming removed 3 bases at V and 9 bases at J, with 15 bases between. This CDR3 comprises 14 residues. CDR1 SEHNR and CDR2 FQNEAQ come from the germline V gene (reference sequence). The CDR3 reads CASSFPEAGSEQFF. DNA for the CDR3: TGTGCCAGCAGCTTCCCAGAGGCCGGGTCTGAGCAGTTCTTC.

V usage is TRBV12-1 and J usage is TRBJ1-2; TRBD1 was called by the table and not checked on the DNA. TRBV12-1 is a listed pseudogene. This CDR3 is built from 15 residues. The CDR3 reads CACSHRGAPNYGYTF. The DNA of the CDR3 is TGTGCCTGCAGCCACCGGGGGGCGCCGAACTATGGCTACACCTTC.

This clonotype has a single count. CDR3 sequence (DNA): TGCGCCAGCAGCCATGAAAGCTCCTACAATGAGCAGTTCTTC. Its translation is CASSHESSYNEQFF. The chain employs TRBV4-1 and TRBJ2-1, with unresolved D. CDR1 and CDR2 (germline): MGHRA, YSYEKL. V dropped 3 bases and J dropped 0 bases, with 6 bases sitting between them. This CDR3 comprises 14 residues.

This clonotype was recorded only once. An end of the junction does not agree with germline; a read error may underlie this. The chain carries TRBV29-1 and TRBJ2-5; D might be TRBD1 or TRBD2, each matching 6 bases. Gene TRBJ2-1 matches the end of the DNA better, so the J call may be wrong. CDR1 SQVTM and CDR2 ANQGSEA come from the germline V gene. CDR3 length: 14 amino acids. Here the CDR3 reads CSVEQRLGDKEQFF. In nucleotides, the CDR3 is TGCAGCGTTGAACAAAGACTAGGGGACAAGGAGCAGTTCTTC.

This chain connects TRBV2 to TRBJ2-5; TRBD2 agrees at 10 bases. Near its end, the DNA agrees better with TRBJ2-1, so the J call may be wrong. The CDR3 extends over 14 amino acids. Germline CDR1 is SNHLY and CDR2 is FYNNEI. The CDR3 nucleotides are TGTGCCAGCAAAAGCGGGAGGGCGAGGAATGAGCAGTTCTTC. As protein: CASKSGRARNEQFF.

The chain couples TRBV12-3 or TRBV12-4 to TRBJ2-5, with D perhaps TRBD2 (5 bases). Trimming shortened V by 5 bases and J by 12 bases, and 10 bases separated the two germline ends. The CDR3 is 10 residues long. CDR3 sequence (DNA): TGTGCCAGCAGTGGAGAGAGGGAGTACTTC. Its protein is CASSGEREYF.

The chain is built from TRBV4-1 and TRBJ2-5; 10 bases match TRBD1. V was clipped by 4 bases and J by 4 bases; unmatched bases: 6. The CDR3 spans 15 residues. Germline V gene lookup returns CDR1 MGHRA and CDR2 YSYEKL. Written as DNA, the CDR3 is TGCGCCAGCAGCCTGGCAGGGACAGGGGTAGAGACCCAGTACTTC. It yields the protein CASSLAGTGVETQYF.

The table lists this clonotype with many counts. The chain couples TRBV12-3 or TRBV12-4 to TRBJ2-5; D is ambiguous. The V gene lost 3 bases and the J gene lost 3 bases, with 8 bases spanning the gap. The CDR3 has 13 amino acids. The CDR3 DNA is TGTGCCAGCAGTTTGTACGGAGAAGAGACCCAGTACTTC. Translating it yields CASSLYGEETQYF.

The rearrangement links TRBV27 to TRBJ2-4, with D perhaps given as TRBD1 or TRBD2 (5 bases each). The CDR3 sequence is 13 residues long. V gave up 4 bases and J gave up 9 bases, with 13 bases separating them. From germline, CDR1 is MNHEY and CDR2 SMNVEV (reference sequence). CDR3 DNA sequence: TGTGCCAGCAGTTCCTCTCTGAGGGGCATTCAGTACTTC. It specifies CASSSSLRGIQYF.

This clonotype has a handful of counts. V usage is TRBV10-3 and J usage is TRBJ2-7; 8 bases are a match to TRBD2. CDR1 is ENHRY and CDR2 is SYGVKD in the germline V gene. V shed 11 bases and J 0 bases; nucleotides not matched to a gene: 6. This CDR3 is built from 13 residues. The CDR3 DNA follows: TGTGCCCTTCTAGCGGGTGACTCCTACGAGCAGTACTTC. Protein: CALLAGDSYEQYF.